The entry that follows covers one T cell receptor beta chain sequence. What it binds is unknown. The record originates from a study of siplizumab effects on memory and regulatory T cells. Around 96,000 TCR templates were measured in each sample. Only in-frame clones appear in the TCRdb table, and some are missing; sequencing was by immunoSEQ multiplex PCR. The table has roughly 60,000 clones, 80% to 95% seen once. The CDR3 has 15 residues. Germline CDR1 and CDR2: KGHSH and LQKENI. J gave up 6 bases and V 2 bases, and 6 bases lay outside the gene matches. General study points: Proliferating siplizumab-culture Treg suppressive function went unconfirmed. Phenotypic classification as naive or memory proved unattainable for roughly 75-96% of proliferating CD4+ or CD8+ clones. Sequences below about 10^-5 frequency were poorly captured, limiting mapping of alloreactive clones.

The chain employs TRBV18 and TRBJ2-1, with 8 positions matching TRBD1. This receptor was obtained from a human donor in good health. The sample comprised CD8+ T cells sorted from blood. CDR3 protein: CASSPADRVSNEQFF. Written as DNA, the CDR3 is TGTGCCAGCTCACCAGCGGACAGGGTAAGCAATGAGCAGTTCTTC.